This TCR beta chain was sequenced for a study of OX40 agonist ivuxolimab in advanced cancers. Study-level background: Ivuxolimab, which targeted the costimulatory receptor OX40 (CD134), was an agonistic, fully human IgG2 monoclonal antibody. Intravenous ivuxolimab was administered to patients every 2 weeks at six dose levels: 0.01, 0.1, 0.3, 1.5, 3 and 10 mg/kg. Of the approximately 50 dose-escalation patients, hepatocellular carcinoma was present in approximately 20, melanoma in approximately 15, renal cell carcinoma in 9 and head and neck cancer in 9. In the dose-escalation cohort, 65% to 85% of patients were male, and the mean age was roughly 60 years with a range of about 20 to 80. Prior anti-PD-1, anti-PD-L1 or anti-CTLA-4 therapy was permitted, and checkpoint inhibitors had been received by about 36% of dose-escalation patients. Partial responses occurred in three dose-escalation patients, of whom one had hepatocellular carcinoma and two had cutaneous melanoma. The point of sequencing TCRbeta in the periphery was to test whether ivuxolimab changed TCR sequence diversity and drove clonal T-cell expansion. The paper covers the monotherapy dose-escalation part of the phase I ivuxolimab trial, which included N of about 50 patients. What the study reported, not specific to this receptor: In the 0.1-3.0 mg/kg groups, partial responders had among the lowest normalized peripheral clonal expansion, particularly in CD8+ T cells. Antigen specificity was not determined for the clonally expanded peripheral T cells. After ivuxolimab, expanded clones were on average more numerous among CD8+ T cells than among CD4+ T cells. Low levels of normalized T-cell clonal expansion were also seen in some nonresponding patients. At doses of 0.1 to 3.0 mg/kg, clonal expansion of both CD4+ and CD8+ T cells in blood was seen between baseline and week 6.

The CDR3 starts with the cysteine, ends with the phenylalanine, and has 12 residues. CDR3 DNA is the only sequence kept; it has 36 bases, read in frame from the first base. Reading the germline V gene gives CDR1 SGHVS and CDR2 FNYEAQ. V is pared back by 5 bases and J by 6 bases, with 9 bases lying between the germline termini. For sequencing of the TCRbeta CDR3 region, genomic DNA was extracted from the sorted cells. The immunoSEQ Assay was used to sequence the TCRbeta CDR3 regions. This is the immuneACCESS table as TCRdb keeps it, with only in-frame sequences that have V and J called. A part of the clones is gone; compared with another copy, unresolved V genes explain less than half, and the rest is unexplained. The sample table holds 62,000 or so clones, of which approximately 85% were seen once. The top ten hold about 9.4% of the sample. Patients with autoimmune disease history or receiving systemic immunosuppression were excluded from the trial. In every dose cohort, peripheral blood was drawn for TCR sequencing at baseline, cycle 4 day 1, and cycle 7 day 1. Samples came from an open-label, multicenter, first-in-human phase I dose-escalation trial of ivuxolimab. Adults with locally advanced or metastatic head and neck squamous cell, hepatocellular, melanoma or renal cell carcinoma were enrolled in the trial. CD4+ and CD8+ T cells were sorted separately from peripheral blood before TCR sequencing.

Concerning this clone itself: Its antigen is currently not known. Per-base qualities were not stored, and no clone one base away is much larger.

This TCR derives from an adult with an advanced solid tumor such as melanoma, head and neck, liver or kidney cancer. This material consisted of CD4+ or CD8+ T cells sorted from blood, taken in a trial of the OX40 agonist ivuxolimab. The V and J genes are TRBV7-6 and TRBJ2-3; tentative D gene TRBD2, with 6 bases matching. The CDR3 protein: CASSTAGDTQYF. The DNA reads as follows: TGTGCCAGCAGCACCGCGGGGGATACGCAGTATTTT.